The present entry profiles one T cell receptor (beta chain) with its context. This clone's antigen is unknown. Base-call qualities are not available, and no considerably larger clone is one nucleotide away. TCRbeta CDR3 regions were amplified from genomic DNA by means of the immunoSEQ Assay, a bias-controlled multiplex PCR. For the original study's pipeline: Within the assay, amplification of reference gene primers was used to estimate how many nucleated cells each sample contained. To quantify the absolute abundance of each unique TCRbeta CDR3 rearrangement, sequence reads were collapsed and filtered. Productive Simpson clonality was computed per sample as the square root of Simpson's diversity index over productive rearrangements. TCRdb took over this immuneACCESS table, retaining in-frame rearrangements with V and J assigned. Such tables are incomplete; in checked studies, under half of the missing clones stem from an unresolved V gene, and the remainder is unexplained. The V and J calls and the clone size are those of that table, but D and trimming were determined from the DNA. This sample lists around 200,000 clones; 88% were detected once. The ten largest make up roughly 2.7% of the sample.

This record comes from a study of blood T cell repertoires in COVID-19 (dated by TCRdb to about 2020). Regarding the complete study: Collaborator samples came from the United States, Italy and Spain and covered acute and convalescent phases of COVID-19. The repertoires were released in a freely available public database intended as a resource for research on the immune response to SARS-CoV-2. Where available, HLA class I and class II types were obtained from metadata supplied by the sample provider rather than from assay-based typing. Sample metadata almost always included a de-identified subject ID, COVID-19 status, age in years and sex. The samples were drawn from two sources: the first 160 participants of the ongoing ImmuneRACE study, and over 1,000 subjects contributed by 6 global collaborators. The material from the prospective study consisted of cDNA or gDNA derived from T cells, B-cell-depleted T cells, or PBMCs. The dataset comprised deeply sampled blood TCRbeta repertoires from subjects exposed to, actively infected with, or recovered from COVID-19. The full study reports these points: How much clinical and demographic metadata was included differed by source and by participant, and the metadata was provided uncurated.

The germline V gene specifies SNHLY as CDR1 and FYNNEI as CDR2. Spanning cysteine to phenylalanine, the CDR3 consists of 15 amino acids. Only the CDR3 DNA is retained, 45 bases long and in frame from the first base. V has 6 bases trimmed and J has 1 base trimmed; junction bases matching no gene number 7. Participants in the prospective study were enrolled through a virtual design, were aged 18 to 89 years, and lived in about two dozen United States geographic areas. Cohort assignment in the prospective study relied on participant-reported clinical history from a screening survey and a study questionnaire. ImmuneRACE Cohort 3 recovered participants were defined by two consecutive negative NP/OP PCR tests, healthcare professional clearance, or symptom resolution. Each participant in the prospective study had whole blood, serum and a nasopharyngeal or oropharyngeal swab collected by mobile phlebotomists. Over an approximately 2-month period, participants in the prospective study had the option of providing additional blood draws and questionnaires. Prospective study blood samples were shipped either frozen or at room temperature before DNA extraction.

This sequence uses TRBV2 and TRBJ2-7, and 9 junction bases match TRBD2. The source material was PBMCs or T cells enriched from blood (not recorded which). The TCR originated in a woman aged 25 to 39 who had recovered from COVID-19. The nucleotide sequence is given as TGTGCCAGCAGAGCGAGACTAGCGGATTCCTACGAGCAGTACTTC. Its protein is CASRARLADSYEQYF.